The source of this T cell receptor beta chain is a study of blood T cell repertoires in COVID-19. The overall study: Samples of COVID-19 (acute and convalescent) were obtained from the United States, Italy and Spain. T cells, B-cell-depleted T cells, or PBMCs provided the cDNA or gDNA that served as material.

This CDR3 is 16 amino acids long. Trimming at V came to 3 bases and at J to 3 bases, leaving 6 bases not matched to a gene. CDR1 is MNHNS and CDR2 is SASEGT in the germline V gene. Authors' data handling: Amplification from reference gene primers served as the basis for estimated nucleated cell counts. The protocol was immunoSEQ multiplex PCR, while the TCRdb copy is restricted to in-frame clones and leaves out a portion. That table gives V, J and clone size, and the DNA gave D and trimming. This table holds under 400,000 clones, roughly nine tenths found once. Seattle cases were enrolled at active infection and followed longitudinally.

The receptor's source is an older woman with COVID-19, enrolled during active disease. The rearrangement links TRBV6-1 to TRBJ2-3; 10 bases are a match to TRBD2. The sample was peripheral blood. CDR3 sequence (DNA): TGTGCCAGCAGTGACCTAGCGGGGGTGTCGACAGATACGCAGTATTTT. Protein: CASSDLAGVSTDTQYF.